Below, 15 T cell receptor beta chains from the same sample are listed, as sequenced in a study of control samples from healthy donors and cancer patients. Measured with immunoSEQ multiplex PCR; TCRdb has only the in-frame clones, and not every one. Seen here are some 140,000 clones, around nine tenths observed once, and the top ten hold 8% to 9.5%. The source material was blood. Source of these receptors: a woman aged 30 to 39 in good health.

This clone was recorded a few times. The rearrangement uses TRBV28 and TRBJ2-3, with TRBD2 matching over 10 bases. The trim removed 8 bases at V and 4 bases at J, leaving 6 bases unmatched. Per the germline V gene, CDR1 is MDHEN and CDR2 is SYDVKM. The length of the CDR3 is 14 residues. This CDR3 reads CASGLAGDADTQYF. DNA for the CDR3: TGTGCCAGCGGTCTAGCGGGAGATGCAGATACGCAGTATTTT. Looking up the rest from reference TRBV28 and TRBJ2-3 gives the full variable domain: DVKVTQSSRYLVKRTGEKVFLECVQDMDHENMFWYRQDPGLGLRLIYFSYDVKMKEKGDIPEGYSVSREKKERFSLILESASTNQTSMYLCASGLAGDADTQYFGPGTRLTVL.

The CDR3, as DNA: TGTGCCAGCAGCCAAGACCTGGTCAGGGTCTACGAGCAGTACTTC. Translated, it gives CASSQDLVRVYEQYF. The V gene is TRBV3-1 (or the pseudogene TRBV3-2), the J gene TRBJ2-7; a weak D match, TRBD1 (5 bases). Deletions cut 0 bases from V and 3 bases from J, with 12 bases between. Germline V gene lookup returns CDR1 LGHDT and CDR2 YNNKEL (reference sequence). This CDR3 comprises 15 residues.

The rearrangement joins TRBV18 to TRBJ2-3; 8 bases align to TRBD2. J gave up 6 bases and V 3 bases, and 2 bases lay outside the gene matches. The length of the CDR3 is 13 residues. The V gene's germline CDR1 is KGHSH and CDR2 LQKENI. CDR3 loop: CASSPTSADTQYF. CDR3 sequence (DNA): TGTGCCAGCTCACCGACTAGCGCCGATACGCAGTATTTT.

This chain links TRBV6-5 with TRBJ1-1; D might be TRBD1 (5 bases). The CDR3 loop spans 14 amino acids. V gave up 11 bases and J gave up 2 bases, with 18 bases separating them. In germline, CDR1 is MNHEY, CDR2 SVGAGI. The CDR3 bases are TGTGCCGCTACCGGACGGACAATCAACACTGAAGCTTTCTTT. Residues: CAATGRTINTEAFF.

This chain connects TRBV6-1 to TRBJ1-2, with D unresolved. The CDR3 length is 14 residues. Germline values: CDR1 MNHNS, CDR2 SASEGT. The ends were cut back, 1 base at V and 2 bases at J, with 8 bases in the middle. The CDR3 DNA is TGTGCCAGCAGTGAAGAAATGGGAAACTATGGCTACACCTTC. Protein product: CASSEEMGNYGYTF.

This clone occurred a few times. The V call is TRBV21-1, the J call TRBJ2-2; the table's D call of TRBD1 was not tested on the DNA. TRBV21-1 has pseudogene status. The CDR3 loop spans 15 amino acids. The DNA for the CDR3 is TGTGCCAGCAGCGCAAGGACAGGGGGCACCGGGGAGCTGTTTTTT. This translates into CASSARTGGTGELFF.

The chain recombines TRBV21-1 with TRBJ2-7; the listed D gene, TRBD1, was not tested against the DNA. TRBV21-1 is reported as a pseudogene. The CDR3 totals 14 residues. The CDR3 is CARVMDRVSYEQYF. The CDR3 region has the DNA TGTGCCAGGGTAATGGACAGGGTGTCCTACGAGCAGTACTTC.

The chain uses TRBV30 and TRBJ1-4, with TRBD1 identical over 7 bases. V trimming: 6 bases; J trimming: 8 bases; junction bases outside the gene matches: 9. CDR1 GTSNPN and CDR2 SVGIG come from the germline V gene (reference sequence). The CDR3 consists of 13 residues. CDR3 protein: CACYGQAVEKLFF. Here the CDR3 DNA reads TGTGCCTGCTACGGACAGGCGGTGGAAAAACTGTTTTTT.

This clone was seen only once. This sequence joins TRBV29-1 and TRBJ2-1; D remains ambiguous. V dropped 5 bases and J dropped 9 bases, with 8 bases sitting between them. This CDR3 has 10 amino acids. The germline CDR1 and CDR2 sequences are SQVTM and ANQGSEA. The CDR3 sequence is CSVWQLEQFF. CDR3 nucleotide sequence: TGCAGCGTTTGGCAGCTTGAGCAGTTCTTC.

The genes are TRBV9 and TRBJ1-3; D gene ambiguous. Germline V lookup: CDR1 SGDLS, CDR2 YYNGEE. V was cut by 0 bases and J by 9 bases, with 16 bases left in between. The CDR3 spans 15 residues. The DNA of the CDR3 is TGTGCCAGCAGCGTAGGGGGTTCGGGTGGCGGCACCATATATTTT. Protein: CASSVGGSGGGTIYF.

The rearrangement links TRBV7-9 to TRBJ2-5, with 9 bases identical to TRBD2. This CDR3 contains 15 residues. Unmatched junction bases numbered 6, after V lost 2 bases and J lost 5 bases. In germline, CDR1 is SEHNR, CDR2 FQNEAQ (reference sequence). CDR3 loop: CASSLRGRAGETQYF. CDR3 DNA sequence: TGTGCCAGCAGCTTACGCGGGAGGGCCGGTGAGACCCAGTACTTC.

The chain combines TRBV3-1 (or the pseudogene TRBV3-2) with TRBJ2-1, with TRBD2 identical over 11 bases. V lost 7 bases to trimming and J lost 8 bases; unmatched junction nucleotides: 7. Per germline, CDR1 LGHDT and CDR2 YNNKEL (reference sequence). The CDR3 extends over 14 amino acids. CDR3 loop: CASTRSGREDEQFF. The CDR3 DNA reads TGTGCCAGCACCCGTAGCGGGAGGGAGGATGAGCAGTTCTTC.

This clone occurred once. The rearrangement joins TRBV18 to TRBJ1-1; a possible D gene is TRBD1 (5 bases). Germline V lookup: CDR1 KGHSH, CDR2 LQKENI. This CDR3 comprises 16 residues. The V gene lost 0 bases and the J gene lost 0 bases, with 11 bases spanning the gap. In DNA, the CDR3 is TGTGCCAGCTCACCACCGGGGGGGAACTTGAACACTGAAGCTTTCTTT. Amino acids: CASSPPGGNLNTEAFF.

The rearrangement uses TRBV6-5 and TRBJ1-6; D is possibly TRBD1 (5 bases). Germline V lookup: CDR1 MNHEY, CDR2 SVGAGI. Trimming left V 6 bases short and J 10 bases short, with 13 bases between. CDR3 length: 13 amino acids. The CDR3 here is CASSLQGDSPLHF. The CDR3 DNA sequence: TGTGCCAGCAGCCTCCAGGGCGACTCACCCCTCCACTTT.

V and J are TRBV7-2 and TRBJ2-3; D unclear. Germline V lookup: CDR1 SGHTA, CDR2 FQGNSA. This CDR3 comprises 15 residues. The V and J ends lost 1 base and 6 bases respectively, with 14 bases between them. CDR3 sequence: CASSLVLDPADTQYF. CDR3 nucleotides: TGTGCCAGCAGCTTAGTCCTAGACCCGGCGGATACGCAGTATTTT. Looking up the rest from reference TRBV7-2 and TRBJ2-3 gives the full variable domain: GAGVSQSPSNKVTEKGKDVELRCDPISGHTALYWYRQSLGQGLEFLIYFQGNSAPDKSGLPSDRFSAERTGGSVSTLTIQRTQQEDSAVYLCASSLVLDPADTQYFGPGTRLTVL.